The T cell receptor beta chain described here comes from a study of technical replicates of blood from a handful of donors. The CDR3 totals 16 residues. CDR1 and CDR2 (germline): LGHNA, YNFKEQ. V was trimmed by 4 bases and J by 0 bases, leaving 13 bases between them. The repertoire was sequenced with immunoSEQ multiplex PCR; TCRdb's copy has only in-frame clones and lacks some. The sample includes approximately 90,000 clones, nearly 97% of them seen just once. The source of this sequence is a human donor in good health. Sequenced sample: T cells isolated from PBMCs. J is TRBJ1-5 and V is TRBV4-2; D is undetermined. CDR3 amino acids: CASSPRAGYSNQPQHF. The CDR3 DNA reads as TGTGCCAGCAGCCCTCGCGCGGGGTATAGCAATCAGCCCCAGCATTTT.